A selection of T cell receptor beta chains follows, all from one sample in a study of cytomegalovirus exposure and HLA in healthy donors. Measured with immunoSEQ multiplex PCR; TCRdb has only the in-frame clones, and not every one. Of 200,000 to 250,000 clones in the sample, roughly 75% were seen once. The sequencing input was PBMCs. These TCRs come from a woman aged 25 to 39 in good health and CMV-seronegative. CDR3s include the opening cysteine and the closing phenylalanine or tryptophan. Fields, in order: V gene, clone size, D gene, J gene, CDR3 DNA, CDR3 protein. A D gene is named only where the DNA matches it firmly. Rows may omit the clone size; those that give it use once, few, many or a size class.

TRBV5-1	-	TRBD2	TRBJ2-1	TGCGCCAGCAGCTGGGCGTTGATAGCCCTAGCGGGAGCTAATGAGCAGTTCTTC	CASSWALIALAGANEQFF
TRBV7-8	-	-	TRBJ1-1	TGTGCCGGCAGCGGCATAACAGCGAACACTGAAGCTTTCTTT	CAGSGITANTEAFF
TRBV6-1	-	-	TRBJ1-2	TGTGCCAGCAGTGAACGGGAGCGGTGGAGCGGTGGCTACACCTTC	CASSERERWSGGYTF
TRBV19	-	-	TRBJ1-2	TGTGCCAGTATGGGTGAGAGCGTCGATTTCTATGGCTACACCTTC	CASMGESVDFYGYTF
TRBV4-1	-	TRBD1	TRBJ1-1	TGCGCCAGCAGCCGGGGACAGGTGAACACTGAAGCTTTCTTT	CASSRGQVNTEAFF
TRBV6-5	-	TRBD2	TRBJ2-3	TGTGCCAGCATAGGCGGGAGGGTCGGAGATACGCAGTATTTT	CASIGGRVGDTQYF
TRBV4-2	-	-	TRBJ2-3	TGTGCCAGCAGCCAAGTGGGCGCAGATACGCAGTATTTT	CASSQVGADTQYF
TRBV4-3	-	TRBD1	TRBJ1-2	TGCGCCAGCAGCCGCAGATTGGGACAGGAGGGTTATGGCTACACCTTC	CASSRRLGQEGYGYTF
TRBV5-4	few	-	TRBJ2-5	TGTGCCAGCAGCCGAAATCAGGGTGTGGAGACCCAGTACTTC	CASSRNQGVETQYF
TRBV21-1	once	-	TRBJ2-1	TGTGCCAGCAACCTACCCGACATCTACAATGAGCAGTTCTTC	CASNLPDIYNEQFF
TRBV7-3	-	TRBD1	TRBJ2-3	TGTGCCAGCAGCACCGGACAGGGAACAGATACGCAGTATTTT	CASSTGQGTDTQYF
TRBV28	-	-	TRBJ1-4	TGTGCCAGCAGCTTATCCTTCGAGGAACTGTTTTTT	CASSLSFEELFF
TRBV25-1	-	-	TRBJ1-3	TGTGCCAGCAGTGAATATAAGCCTGGAAACACCATATATTTT	CASSEYKPGNTIYF
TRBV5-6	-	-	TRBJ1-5	TGTGCCAGCAGCTTTGGGGGCGGGTCGAGCAATCAGCCCCAGCATTTT	CASSFGGGSSNQPQHF
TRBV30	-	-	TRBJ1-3	TGTGCCTGGAGTCCTCCGGGACTCGGGCCGGGAAACACCATATATTTT	CAWSPPGLGPGNTIYF
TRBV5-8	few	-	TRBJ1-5	TGTGCCAGCAGCTTGGCCGGGGGGAGTAGCAATCAGCCCCAGCATTTT	CASSLAGGSSNQPQHF
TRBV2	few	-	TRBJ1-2	TGTGCCAGCAGTGACCAGGGCTACACCTTC	CASSDQGYTF
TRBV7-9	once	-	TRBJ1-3	TGTGCCAGCAGCTTAGTCGGTGGGGCCGGAAACACCATATATTTT	CASSLVGGAGNTIYF
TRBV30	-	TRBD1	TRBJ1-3	TGTGCCTGTGAGACAGGGGCGAATGGAAACACCATATATTTT	CACETGANGNTIYF
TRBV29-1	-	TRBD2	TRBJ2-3	TGCAGCGGGCTAGCGGAGGTTGCAGATACGCAGTATTTT	CSGLAEVADTQYF
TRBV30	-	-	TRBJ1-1	TGTGCTATGGCGGGGAACACTGAAGCTTTCTTT	CAMAGNTEAFF
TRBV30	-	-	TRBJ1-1	TGTGCCTGGGGGACACCCAATGAAGCTTTCTTT	CAWGTPNEAFF
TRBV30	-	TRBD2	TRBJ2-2	TGTGCCTGGGAACTTGGACTAGCGGGAAACACCGGGGAGCTGTTTTTT	CAWELGLAGNTGELFF
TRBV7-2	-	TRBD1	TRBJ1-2	TGTGCCAGCAGCTTAGCGGGGACAGGGGATTATGGCTACACCTTC	CASSLAGTGDYGYTF
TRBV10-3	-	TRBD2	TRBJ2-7	TGTGCCATCAGTAGGCCGGGACTAGCAGAAACCTACGAGCAGTACTTC	CAISRPGLAETYEQYF
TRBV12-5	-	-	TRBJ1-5	TGTGCTAGTGGTCAGGGATTTGGTCAGCCCCAGCATTTT	CASGQGFGQPQHF
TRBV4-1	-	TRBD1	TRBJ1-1	TGCGCCAGCAGTCTACAGGGGATGAACACTGAAGCTTTCTTT	CASSLQGMNTEAFF
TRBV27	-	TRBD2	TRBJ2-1	TGTGCCAGCAAAACCAACGGATTAGCGGGGGGCGGAGAGCAGTTCTTC	CASKTNGLAGGGEQFF
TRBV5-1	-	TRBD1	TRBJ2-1	TGCGCCAGCAGGGGCGGGACAGGGGTATCCAATGAGCAGTTCTTC	CASRGGTGVSNEQFF
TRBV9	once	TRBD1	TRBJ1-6	TGTGCCAGCAGCTCGTGGACAGGGGGCACGTTTAATTCACCCCTCCACTTT	CASSSWTGGTFNSPLHF
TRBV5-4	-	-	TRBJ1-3	TGTGCCAGCAGCTTGGACAGGGCCGTCTCCGGAAACACCATATATTTT	CASSLDRAVSGNTIYF
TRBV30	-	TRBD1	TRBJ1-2	TGTGCCTGGAGCCCCGGGACAGGGGGAGGCTACACCTTC	CAWSPGTGGGYTF
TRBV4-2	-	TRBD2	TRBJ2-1	TGTGCCAGCAGCTCACCAGCGGGGGGGCCCAATGAGCAGTTCTTC	CASSSPAGGPNEQFF
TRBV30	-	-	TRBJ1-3	TGTGCCTGCACAGACGGGGGAGGAAACACCATATATTTT	CACTDGGGNTIYF
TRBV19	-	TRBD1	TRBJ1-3	TGTGCCAGTAGTCGAACCCCCGGGACAGGGAGCTCTGGAAACACCATATATTTT	CASSRTPGTGSSGNTIYF
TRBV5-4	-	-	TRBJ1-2	TGTGCCAGCAGCTTGGGGGGCGCCGGCTACACCTTC	CASSLGGAGYTF
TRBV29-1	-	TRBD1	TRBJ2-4	TGCAGCGTTGTCCCCCAGGGGGACACCAAAAACATTCAGTACTTC	CSVVPQGDTKNIQYF
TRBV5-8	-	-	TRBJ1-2	TGTGCCAGCAGCTCGTCCGGGGTATACTATGGCTACACCTTC	CASSSSGVYYGYTF
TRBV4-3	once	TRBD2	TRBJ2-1	TGCGCCAGCAGCCAAGAAACCACTAGCGGGAGCAATGAGCAGTTCTTC	CASSQETTSGSNEQFF